These T cell receptor beta chains were read from a single sample in a study of shared clonotypes between healthy human individuals. Libraries were prepared by immunoSEQ multiplex PCR; TCRdb keeps only in-frame clonotypes and omits some of them. The sample records almost 750,000 clones, approximately 77% being singletons. The source material was memory CD4+ T cells sorted from blood. The receptors stem from a woman aged 25 to 45 in good health. Both conserved end residues are part of each CDR3. A D gene is named only where the DNA matches it firmly. Clone size is given for some rows only: seen once, a few or many times, or a class if the clone is expanded.

TRBJ2-6,NA,NA,TRBV5-6,CASRVRPFSSVTGANVLTF,TGTGCCAGCAGGGTGCGGCCTTTTTCATCTGTGACTGGGGCCAACGTCCTGACTTTC
TRBJ2-7,NA,NA,TRBV5-1,CASSFNGRTYEQYF,TGCGCCAGCAGCTTTAATGGCAGAACCTACGAGCAGTACTTC
TRBJ2-4,NA,NA,TRBV4-2,CASSQDWRGLAKNIQYF,TGTGCCAGCAGCCAAGATTGGAGGGGATTAGCCAAAAACATTCAGTACTTC
TRBJ2-2,few,TRBD2,TRBV10-3,CAISAGTSGTGELFF,TGTGCCATCAGTGCCGGGACTAGCGGCACCGGGGAGCTGTTTTTT
TRBJ2-1,NA,NA,TRBV20-1,CSARDPAGEFF,TGCAGTGCTAGAGATCCGGCTGGGGAGTTCTTC
TRBJ2-7,NA,NA,TRBV14,CASSFPGGSSYEQYF,TGTGCCAGCAGCTTCCCTGGAGGGTCCTCCTACGAGCAGTACTTC
TRBJ2-2,NA,TRBD2,TRBV5-5,CASSLRLAGGNTGELFF,TGTGCCAGCAGCTTGAGACTAGCGGGAGGGAACACCGGGGAGCTGTTTTTT
TRBJ2-1,NA,TRBD2,TRBV5-1,CASSSGSGSPNEQFF,TGCGCCAGCAGCTCGGGAAGCGGGAGTCCTAATGAGCAGTTCTTC
TRBJ2-7,once,NA,TRBV30,CAWSDTTYEQYF,TGTGCCTGGAGTGACACCACCTACGAGCAGTACTTC
TRBJ2-5,NA,TRBD2,TRBV5-1,CASSLAVGRLAGQQETQYF,TGCGCCAGCAGCTTGGCGGTCGGAAGACTAGCGGGCCAACAAGAGACCCAGTACTTC
TRBJ1-4,once,NA,TRBV10-1,CASSDSVEGEKLFF,TGCGCCAGCAGTGATTCCGTCGAGGGGGAAAAACTGTTTTTT
TRBJ2-3,NA,TRBD1,TRBV7-9,CASSKRTGATDTQYF,TGTGCCAGCAGCAAGAGGACAGGGGCCACAGATACGCAGTATTTT
TRBJ1-2,NA,NA,TRBV12-5,CASGQTGNYGYTF,TGTGCTAGTGGTCAAACAGGGAACTATGGCTACACCTTC
TRBJ2-7,NA,NA,TRBV10-3,CAITGQGHHEQYF,TGTGCCATCACGGGGCAGGGACACCACGAGCAGTACTTC
TRBJ2-5,many,TRBD1,TRBV29-1,CSVDRGVGSLQETQYF,TGCAGCGTGGACAGGGGAGTAGGCTCTCTCCAAGAGACCCAGTACTTC
TRBJ2-5,few,NA,TRBV30,CAWSADLVETQYF,TGTGCCTGGAGTGCCGACCTCGTAGAGACCCAGTACTTC
TRBJ2-7,few,NA,TRBV15,CALPQVILKPYEQYF,TGTGCCCTCCCGCAGGTGATTCTTAAGCCCTACGAGCAGTACTTC
TRBJ2-5,NA,TRBD1,TRBV28,CASSLGTGPETQYF,TGTGCCAGCAGTTTAGGGACAGGGCCAGAGACCCAGTACTTC
TRBJ1-1,NA,NA,TRBV14,CASSQLRNTEAFF,TGTGCCAGCAGCCAACTCAGGAACACTGAAGCTTTCTTT
TRBJ2-1,NA,TRBD2,TRBV9,CASTASGRNEQFF,TGTGCCAGCACTGCTAGCGGGAGAAATGAGCAGTTCTTC
TRBJ2-3,NA,NA,TRBV29-1,CSVRADTDTQYF,TGCAGCGTGCGCGCGGACACAGATACGCAGTATTTT
TRBJ2-2,NA,NA,TRBV7-2,CASSSLKVTGELFF,TGTGCCAGCAGCTCGTTGAAGGTAACCGGGGAGCTGTTTTTT
TRBJ1-1,NA,TRBD1,TRBV19,CASSILTGRLNTEAFF,TGTGCCAGTAGTATTTTGACAGGGAGATTAAACACTGAAGCTTTCTTT
TRBJ2-1,once,TRBD2,TRBV4-1,CASSQEPAGGSYNEQFF,TGCGCCAGCAGCCAAGAGCCAGCGGGGGGCTCCTACAATGAGCAGTTCTTC